Listed below are T cell receptor beta chains from one sample, sequenced in a study of identical twins. TCRdb used MiXCR to reprocess the 5' RACE reads, holding one entry per CDR3 protein. The sample carries approximately 220,000 distinct CDR3 sequences, roughly a tenth recorded once. Sequenced sample: memory (CD45RO+) T cells sorted from blood. The receptors derive from a young woman in good health. Each CDR3 is given with its conserved first and last residue. The D gene is left open where the match is weak. Expanded clones get a size class; other rows say once, few or many, or leave the size out.

cdr3_aa: CASSARSTDTQYF
cdr3_nt: TGTGCCAGCAGTGCCCGTTCCACAGATACGCAGTATTTT
j_call: TRBJ2-3
d_call: NA
clone_size: many
v_call: TRBV6-4

cdr3_aa: CSAAGGPNYGYTF
cdr3_nt: TGCAGCGCTGCCGGGGGACCTAACTATGGCTACACCTTC
j_call: TRBJ1-2
d_call: NA
clone_size: NA
v_call: TRBV29-1

cdr3_aa: CATSRDRDRGGYTF
cdr3_nt: TGTGCCACCAGCAGAGACCGGGACAGGGGTGGCTACACCTTC
j_call: TRBJ1-2
d_call: TRBD1
clone_size: many
v_call: TRBV15

cdr3_aa: CASSETHEQYF
cdr3_nt: TGTGCCAGCAGTGAAACCCACGAGCAGTACTTC
j_call: TRBJ2-7
d_call: NA
clone_size: many
v_call: TRBV2

cdr3_aa: CASSGEAYNEQFF
cdr3_nt: TGTGCCAGCAGCGGCGAGGCGTACAATGAGCAGTTCTTC
j_call: TRBJ2-1
d_call: NA
clone_size: NA
v_call: TRBV7-9

cdr3_aa: CASSSQANQPQHF
cdr3_nt: TGTGCCAGCAGCTCCCAGGCCAATCAGCCCCAGCATTTT
j_call: TRBJ1-5
d_call: NA
clone_size: NA
v_call: TRBV7-8

cdr3_aa: CASSWGENTEAFF
cdr3_nt: TGTGCCAGCAGTTGGGGGGAGAACACTGAAGCTTTCTTT
j_call: TRBJ1-1
d_call: NA
clone_size: few
v_call: TRBV12-3/TRBV12-4

cdr3_aa: CSATKGRADNSPLHF
cdr3_nt: TGCAGTGCTACAAAAGGACGGGCAGATAATTCACCCCTCCACTTT
j_call: TRBJ1-6
d_call: NA
clone_size: many
v_call: TRBV20-1

cdr3_aa: CASSPMGGNEQFF
cdr3_nt: TGTGCCAGCAGCCCGATGGGGGGAAATGAGCAGTTCTTC
j_call: TRBJ2-1
d_call: NA
clone_size: many
v_call: TRBV7-9

cdr3_aa: CASSLALSGLGQPQHF
cdr3_nt: TGTGCCAGCAGCTTAGCGCTCTCCGGATTGGGTCAGCCCCAGCATTTT
j_call: TRBJ1-5
d_call: NA
clone_size: NA
v_call: TRBV7-8

cdr3_aa: CSAKQGFNQPQHF
cdr3_nt: TGCAGCGCCAAACAGGGTTTCAATCAGCCCCAGCATTTT
j_call: TRBJ1-5
d_call: NA
clone_size: NA
v_call: TRBV29-1

cdr3_aa: CSGLGGGNQPQHF
cdr3_nt: TGCAGCGGGTTGGGTGGGGGAAATCAGCCCCAGCATTTT
j_call: TRBJ1-5
d_call: NA
clone_size: NA
v_call: TRBV20-1

cdr3_aa: CASSFTRSNTEAFF
cdr3_nt: TGTGCCAGCAGTTTCACCAGATCGAACACTGAAGCTTTCTTT
j_call: TRBJ1-1
d_call: NA
clone_size: few
v_call: TRBV12-3/TRBV12-4

cdr3_aa: CSSRTGGTNTEAFF
cdr3_nt: TGCAGTAGCAGGACAGGGGGGACGAACACTGAAGCTTTCTTT
j_call: TRBJ1-1
d_call: TRBD1
clone_size: few
v_call: TRBV20-1

cdr3_aa: CASSLGADKLNTEAFF
cdr3_nt: TGTGCCAGCAGCTTAGGGGCGGACAAGTTGAACACTGAAGCTTTCTTT
j_call: TRBJ1-1
d_call: NA
clone_size: NA
v_call: TRBV7-9

cdr3_aa: CASSQAGRQSEQYF
cdr3_nt: TGTGCCAGCAGCCAAGCCGGTAGGCAGAGCGAGCAGTACTTC
j_call: TRBJ2-7
d_call: NA
clone_size: few
v_call: TRBV3-1

cdr3_aa: CSALSVQGANTEAFF
cdr3_nt: TGCAGTGCTTTGTCCGTCCAGGGGGCGAACACTGAAGCTTTCTTT
j_call: TRBJ1-1
d_call: TRBD1
clone_size: many
v_call: TRBV20-1

cdr3_aa: CASSLRGEQFF
cdr3_nt: TGTGCCAGCAGCCTCAGGGGTGAGCAGTTCTTC
j_call: TRBJ2-1
d_call: NA
clone_size: many
v_call: TRBV3-1

cdr3_aa: CASIYYHEQFF
cdr3_nt: TGTGCCAGCATCTACTACCATGAGCAGTTCTTC
j_call: TRBJ2-1
d_call: NA
clone_size: NA
v_call: TRBV5-8

cdr3_aa: CASSNGAVNADTQYF
cdr3_nt: TGTGCCAGCAGTAACGGAGCTGTCAACGCAGATACGCAGTATTTT
j_call: TRBJ2-3
d_call: NA
clone_size: NA
v_call: TRBV12-3/TRBV12-4

cdr3_aa: CASSQTGQTPLHF
cdr3_nt: TGTGCCAGCAGCCAGACGGGACAGACACCCCTCCACTTT
j_call: TRBJ1-6
d_call: TRBD1
clone_size: NA
v_call: TRBV3-1

cdr3_aa: CASSLDVGGGDRTQYF
cdr3_nt: TGCGCCAGCAGCTTGGACGTGGGCGGGGGAGACAGGACCCAGTACTTC
j_call: TRBJ2-5
d_call: TRBD2
clone_size: many
v_call: TRBV5-1

cdr3_aa: CAFGLRGLAGSGANVLTF
cdr3_nt: TGTGCCTTCGGACTGAGGGGACTAGCGGGATCTGGGGCCAACGTCCTGACTTTC
j_call: TRBJ2-6
d_call: TRBD2
clone_size: few
v_call: TRBV3-1